This entry features one T cell receptor (beta chain) sequence. Its antigen is unidentified. Assay: immunoSEQ multiplex PCR; the TCRdb copy retains only in-frame clones and omits some. Among 1.6 million or so clones listed, 95% to 97% were seen once. This specimen belongs to a study of shared clonotypes between healthy human individuals. Study-level information: Donors had three CD4 naive, three CD4 memory, two CD8 naive and one CD8 memory plate apiece.

Regarding the study as a whole: Clonotypes that were shared across four donors made up around 5% of naive CD4 clonotypes. The genetic and exposure-history diversity represented was limited by few donors.

The V end was cut by 7 bases, the J end by 4 bases, with 12 bases between. There are 13 residues in the CDR3. Per the germline V gene, CDR1 is SNHLY and CDR2 is FYNNEI. The source of this sequence is a man aged 25-40 years in good health. The chain joins TRBV2 to TRBJ2-3, with D hard to call. The sequencing input was naive CD4+ T cells sorted from blood. Documented subset: CD45RA+ positively selected. CDR3 residues: CASIREIPDTQYF. DNA of the CDR3: TGTGCCAGCATTAGAGAGATTCCAGATACGCAGTATTTT.